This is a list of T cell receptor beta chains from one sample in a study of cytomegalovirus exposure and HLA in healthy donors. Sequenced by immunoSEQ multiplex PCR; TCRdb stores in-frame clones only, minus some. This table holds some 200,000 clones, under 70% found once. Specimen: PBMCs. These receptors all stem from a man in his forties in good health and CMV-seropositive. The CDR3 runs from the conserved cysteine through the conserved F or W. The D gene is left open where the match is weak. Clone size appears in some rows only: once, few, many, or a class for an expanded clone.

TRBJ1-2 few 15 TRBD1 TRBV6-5 TGTGCCAGCACTAAGACTCCAGGGGGCGCCTATGGCTACACCTTC CASTKTPGGAYGYTF
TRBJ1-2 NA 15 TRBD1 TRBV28 TGTGCCAGCAGTATAGGGCAGGGGGGAAACCATGGCTACACCTTC CASSIGQGGNHGYTF
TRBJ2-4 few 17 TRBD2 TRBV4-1 TGCGCCAGCAGCCGCGGACTAGCGGGGGGGCGGAGGAACATTCAGTACTTC CASSRGLAGGRRNIQYF
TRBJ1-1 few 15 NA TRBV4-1 TGCGCCAGCAGCCAAGTTTCAGGGTATATTTCTGAAGCTTTCTTT CASSQVSGYISEAFF
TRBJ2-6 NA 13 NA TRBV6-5 TGTGCCAGCTCCCCTGAGAGGGCCAACGTCCTGACTTTC CASSPERANVLTF
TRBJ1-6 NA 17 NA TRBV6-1 TGTGCCAGCAGTGAAGGTTCCCCACCGGCCTATAATTCACCCCTCCACTTT CASSEGSPPAYNSPLHF
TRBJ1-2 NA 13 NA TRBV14 TGTGCCAGCAGCCGCCGAAGCGCCGATGGCTACACCTTC CASSRRSADGYTF
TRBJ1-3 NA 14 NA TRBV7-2 TGTGCCAGCAGCTTTTCGGCGGGGGTGAGCACCATATATTTT CASSFSAGVSTIYF
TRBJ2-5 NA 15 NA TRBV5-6 TGTGCCAGCAGCTTGGAGTATAGGGGGCAAGAGACCCAGTACTTC CASSLEYRGQETQYF
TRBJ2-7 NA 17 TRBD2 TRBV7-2 TGTGCCAGCAGCCCGAGACTAGCGGGGGGTCTCTCCTACGAGCAGTACTTC CASSPRLAGGLSYEQYF
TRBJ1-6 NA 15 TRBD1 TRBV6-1 TGTGCCAGGATCCGGGACAGGGGTTATAATTCACCCCTCCACTTT CARIRDRGYNSPLHF
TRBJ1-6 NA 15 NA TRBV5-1 TGCGCCAGCAGCTTGACAGGGTTTAGGGATTCACCCCTCCACTTT CASSLTGFRDSPLHF
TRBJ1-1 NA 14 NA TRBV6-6 TGTGCCAGCAGTTACTCATCCGGAGGGTCTGAAGCTTTCTTT CASSYSSGGSEAFF
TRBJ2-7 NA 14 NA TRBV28 TGTGCCAGCTCGACGACTCAGGGGTTCTACGAGCAGTACTTC CASSTTQGFYEQYF
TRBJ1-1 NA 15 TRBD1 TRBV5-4 TGTGCCAGCAGCTTGGGACAGGGGGTGAACACTGAAGCTTTCTTT CASSLGQGVNTEAFF
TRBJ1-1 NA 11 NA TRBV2 TGTGCCAGCAGAGAAGGTAGTGAAGCTTTCTTT CASREGSEAFF
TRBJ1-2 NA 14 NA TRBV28 TGTGCCAGCAGTACAGGGTCCCTAGGCTATGGCTACACCTTC CASSTGSLGYGYTF
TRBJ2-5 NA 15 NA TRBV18 TGTGCCAGCTCACCTCCGGGAAGTGGTGCAGAGACCCAGTACTTC CASSPPGSGAETQYF
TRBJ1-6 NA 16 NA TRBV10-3 TGTGCCATCAGTGAGAACCCGAGCTCCTATAATTCACCCCTCCACTTT CAISENPSSYNSPLHF
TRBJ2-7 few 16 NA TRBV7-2 TGTGCCAGCAGCTTAGTGGAGTCGGCCGGTCTGTACGAGCAGTACTTC CASSLVESAGLYEQYF
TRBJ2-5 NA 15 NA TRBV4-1 TGCGCCAGCAGCCTGACGGTCCCTACGAGGGAGACCCAGTACTTC CASSLTVPTRETQYF
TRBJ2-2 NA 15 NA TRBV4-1 TGCGCCAGCAGCCCCCCGGGGGTCACCACTGGGGAGCTGTTTTTT CASSPPGVTTGELFF
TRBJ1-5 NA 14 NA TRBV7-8 TGTGCCAGCAGCTTAGCGGGGGGTGGCCAGCCCCAGCATTTT CASSLAGGGQPQHF
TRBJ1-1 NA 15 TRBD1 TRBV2 TGTGCCAGCAGTTCTGTCCAGGGGGCAGGGACTGAAGCTTTCTTT CASSSVQGAGTEAFF